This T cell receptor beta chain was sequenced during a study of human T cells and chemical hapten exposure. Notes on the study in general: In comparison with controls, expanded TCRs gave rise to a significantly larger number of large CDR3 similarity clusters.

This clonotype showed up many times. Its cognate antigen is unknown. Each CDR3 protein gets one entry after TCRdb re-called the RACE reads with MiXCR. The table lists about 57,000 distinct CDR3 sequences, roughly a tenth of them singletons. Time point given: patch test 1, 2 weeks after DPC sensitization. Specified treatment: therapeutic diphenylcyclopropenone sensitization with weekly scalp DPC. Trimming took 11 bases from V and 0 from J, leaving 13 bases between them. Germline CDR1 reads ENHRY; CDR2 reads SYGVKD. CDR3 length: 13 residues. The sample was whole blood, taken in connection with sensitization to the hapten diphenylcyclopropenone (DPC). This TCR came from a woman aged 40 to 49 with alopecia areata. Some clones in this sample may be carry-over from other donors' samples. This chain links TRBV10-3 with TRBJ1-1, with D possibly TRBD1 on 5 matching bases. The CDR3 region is CASSTVLNTEAFF. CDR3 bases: TGTGCCTCCTCGACAGTTCTGAACACTGAAGCTTTCTTT.